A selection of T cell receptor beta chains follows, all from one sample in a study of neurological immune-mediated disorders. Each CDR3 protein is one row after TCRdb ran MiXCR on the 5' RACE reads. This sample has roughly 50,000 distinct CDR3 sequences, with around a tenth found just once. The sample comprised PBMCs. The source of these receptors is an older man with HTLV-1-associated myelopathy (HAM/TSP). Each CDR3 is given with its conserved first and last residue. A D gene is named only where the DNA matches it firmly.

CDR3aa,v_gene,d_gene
CASSLTGIPADEQYF,TRBV7-3,.
CARTRGVGSYNEQFF,TRBV27,.
CASSSDSYSNQPQHF,TRBV28,.
CASTTQYTGSSTDTQYF,TRBV19,.
CASRPRTPSTDTQYF,TRBV6-2/TRBV6-3,.
CASSLRGPDEQFF,TRBV7-2,.
CASSQASIGSYEQYF,TRBV4-1,.
CSARLGLAGSEQYF,TRBV20-1,TRBD2
CASTIGHATGELFF,TRBV12-3/TRBV12-4,.
CASSSGRVHRGYTF,TRBV6-5,.
CASSSLTDRQLMNTEAFF,TRBV5-6,.
CASSETGLETQYF,TRBV25-1,.
CASSFGTGNEQFF,TRBV5-1,TRBD1
CASSKGTGVTEAFF,TRBV19,TRBD1
CATQPGNGYAFF,TRBV18,.
CASSLALSNNSPLHF,TRBV5-1,.
CASSLDLPSGTDFIQATNEKLFF,TRBV12-3/TRBV12-4,TRBD1
CASSRQTGQHQPYEQYF,TRBV6-6,TRBD1
CASSPGLAGFYQETQYF,TRBV7-2,TRBD2
CASSPNRRNTGELFF,TRBV7-9,.
CSADDRASGRVRGTSEQFF,TRBV20-1,TRBD2
CASKFTDNRHGYTF,TRBV19,.
CASSLAGPDTQYF,TRBV5-1,.
CASSSGMGYGYTF,TRBV7-9,.
CASSGTNTGELFF,TRBV25-1,.
CASRGGRTGELFF,TRBV2,.
CASRSLGTGGTGELFF,TRBV11-2,TRBD1
CASSLVRFTGELFF,TRBV7-8,.
CASRLGSYNEQFF,TRBV28,.
CASSPDLGGYNEQFF,TRBV3-1,.
CASSAQNLVGTDTQYF,TRBV4-2,.
CASGPRGFSYNEQFF,TRBV6-2/TRBV6-3,.
CASRTVGVSGELFF,TRBV5-1,.
CASSQDAGDYNEQFF,TRBV4-3,TRBD2
CASSLLAGAYNEQFF,TRBV5-5,TRBD2
CAISEGPIASYEQYF,TRBV10-3,.
CASSLAEKNIQYF,TRBV5-1,TRBD2
CASSFGPNYYEQYF,TRBV12-3/TRBV12-4,.
CASGRTDGINEQYF,TRBV7-9,.
CASSFGLEYEQYF,TRBV5-1,.
CASTSTSGHNEQFF,TRBV27,TRBD2
CASSFGLDQPQHF,TRBV5-1,.
CASSSQRETSYGHYEQYF,TRBV7-9,TRBD2
CASSQDQAGPYNEQFF,TRBV4-3,.
CASSIDVSEQFF,TRBV19,.
CASSLASGAGANVLTF,TRBV5-1,.
CASSQDSGRGQPQHF,TRBV3-1,.
CASSPQLAETDTQYF,TRBV18,TRBD2